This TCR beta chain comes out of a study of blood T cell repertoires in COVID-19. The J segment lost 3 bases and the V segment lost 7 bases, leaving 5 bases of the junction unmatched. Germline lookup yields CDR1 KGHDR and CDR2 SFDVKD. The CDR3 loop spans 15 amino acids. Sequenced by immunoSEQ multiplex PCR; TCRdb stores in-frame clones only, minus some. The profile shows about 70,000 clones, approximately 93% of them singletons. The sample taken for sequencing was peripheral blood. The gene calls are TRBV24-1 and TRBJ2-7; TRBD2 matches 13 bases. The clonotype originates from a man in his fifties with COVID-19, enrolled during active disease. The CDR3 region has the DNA TGTGCCACCAGCCACGGACTAGCGGGAGTCTACGAGCAGTACGTC. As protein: CATSHGLAGVYEQYV.